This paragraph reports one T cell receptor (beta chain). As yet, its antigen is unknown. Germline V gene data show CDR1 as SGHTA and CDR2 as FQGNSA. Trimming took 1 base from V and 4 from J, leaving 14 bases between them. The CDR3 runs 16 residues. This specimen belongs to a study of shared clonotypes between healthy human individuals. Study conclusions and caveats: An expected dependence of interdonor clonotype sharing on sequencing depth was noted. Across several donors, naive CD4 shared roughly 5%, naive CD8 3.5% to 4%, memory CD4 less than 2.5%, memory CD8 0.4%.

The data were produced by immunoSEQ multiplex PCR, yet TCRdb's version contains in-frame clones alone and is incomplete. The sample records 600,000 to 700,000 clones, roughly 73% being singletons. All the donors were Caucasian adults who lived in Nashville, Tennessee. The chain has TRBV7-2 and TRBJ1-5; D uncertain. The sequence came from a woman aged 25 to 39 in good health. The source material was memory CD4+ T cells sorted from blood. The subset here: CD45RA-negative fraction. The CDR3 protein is CASSLGALPPNQPQHF. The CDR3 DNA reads TGTGCCAGCAGCTTAGGGGCCCTACCACCTAATCAGCCCCAGCATTTT.